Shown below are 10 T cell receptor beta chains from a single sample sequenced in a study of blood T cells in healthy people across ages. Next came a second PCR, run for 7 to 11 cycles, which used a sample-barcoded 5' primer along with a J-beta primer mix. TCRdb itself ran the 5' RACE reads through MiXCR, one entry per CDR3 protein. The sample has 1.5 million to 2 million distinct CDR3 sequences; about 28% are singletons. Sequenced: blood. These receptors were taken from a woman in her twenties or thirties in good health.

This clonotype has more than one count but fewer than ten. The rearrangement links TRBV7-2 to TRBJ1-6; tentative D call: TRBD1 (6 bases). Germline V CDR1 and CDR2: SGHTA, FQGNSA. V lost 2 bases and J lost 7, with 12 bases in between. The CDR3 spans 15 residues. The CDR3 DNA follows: TGTGCCAGCAGCTTAACACAGGGATCGAATTCACCCCTCCACTTT. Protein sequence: CASSLTQGSNSPLHF.

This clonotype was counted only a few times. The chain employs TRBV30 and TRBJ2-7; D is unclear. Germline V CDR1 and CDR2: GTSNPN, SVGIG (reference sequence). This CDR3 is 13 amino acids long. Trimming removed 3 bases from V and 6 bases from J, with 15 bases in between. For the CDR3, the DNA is TGTGCCTGGAGCCCCAGTTCCGAGCGCGAGCAGTACTTC. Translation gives CAWSPSSEREQYF.

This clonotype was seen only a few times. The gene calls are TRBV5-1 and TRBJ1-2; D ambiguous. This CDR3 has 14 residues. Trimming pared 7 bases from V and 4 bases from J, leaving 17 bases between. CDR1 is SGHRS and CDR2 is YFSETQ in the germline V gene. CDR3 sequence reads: CASRIGEASYGYTF. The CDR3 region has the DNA TGCGCCAGCCGCATCGGGGAAGCTAGCTATGGCTACACCTTC.

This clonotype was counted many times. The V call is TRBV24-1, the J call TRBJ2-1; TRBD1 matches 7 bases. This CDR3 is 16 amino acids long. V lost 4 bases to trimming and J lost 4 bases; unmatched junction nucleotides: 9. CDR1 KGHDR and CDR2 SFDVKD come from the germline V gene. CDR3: CATSDPRQGAYNEQFF. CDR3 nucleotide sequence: TGTGCCACCAGTGACCCCAGACAGGGAGCATACAATGAGCAGTTCTTC.

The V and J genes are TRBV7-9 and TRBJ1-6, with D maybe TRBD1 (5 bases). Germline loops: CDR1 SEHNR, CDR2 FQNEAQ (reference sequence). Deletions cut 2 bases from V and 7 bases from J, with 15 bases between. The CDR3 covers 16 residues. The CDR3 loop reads CASSLIRGTGNSPLHF. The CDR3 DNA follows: TGTGCCAGCAGCTTAATACGGGGAACAGGAAATTCACCCCTCCACTTT.

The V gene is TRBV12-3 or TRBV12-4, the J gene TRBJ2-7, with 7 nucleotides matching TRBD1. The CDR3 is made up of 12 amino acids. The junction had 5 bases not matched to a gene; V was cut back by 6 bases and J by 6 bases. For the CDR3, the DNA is TGTGCCAGCAGACTGACAGGGTGCGAGCAGTACTTC. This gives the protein CASRLTGCEQYF.

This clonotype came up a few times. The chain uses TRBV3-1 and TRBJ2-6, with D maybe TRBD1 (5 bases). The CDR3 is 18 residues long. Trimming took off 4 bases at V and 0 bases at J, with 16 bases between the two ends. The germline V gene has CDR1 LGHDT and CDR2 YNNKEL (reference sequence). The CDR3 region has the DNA TGTGCCAGCAGCCTCAGACAGAGCCTGAGCTCTGGGGCCAACGTCCTGACTTTC. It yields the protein CASSLRQSLSSGANVLTF.

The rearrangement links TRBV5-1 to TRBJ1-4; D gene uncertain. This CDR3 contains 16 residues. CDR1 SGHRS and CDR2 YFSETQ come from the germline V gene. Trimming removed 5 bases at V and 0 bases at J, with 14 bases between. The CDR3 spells CASSWNSRSTNEKLFF. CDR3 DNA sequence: TGCGCCAGCAGTTGGAATTCCAGATCAACTAATGAAAAACTGTTTTTT.

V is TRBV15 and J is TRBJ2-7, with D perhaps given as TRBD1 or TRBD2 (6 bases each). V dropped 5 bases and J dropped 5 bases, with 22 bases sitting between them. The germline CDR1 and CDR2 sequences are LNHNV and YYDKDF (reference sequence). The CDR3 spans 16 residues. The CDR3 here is CATSPDPGAPGNEQYF. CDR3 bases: TGTGCCACCAGCCCGGATCCGGGGGCCCCGGGGAACGAGCAGTACTTC. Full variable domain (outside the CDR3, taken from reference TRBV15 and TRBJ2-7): DAMVIQNPRYQVTQFGKPVTLSCSQTLNHNVMYWYQQKSSQAPKLLFHYYDKDFNNEADTPDNFQSRRPNTSFCFLDIRSPGLGDTAMYLCATSPDPGAPGNEQYFGPGTRLTVT.

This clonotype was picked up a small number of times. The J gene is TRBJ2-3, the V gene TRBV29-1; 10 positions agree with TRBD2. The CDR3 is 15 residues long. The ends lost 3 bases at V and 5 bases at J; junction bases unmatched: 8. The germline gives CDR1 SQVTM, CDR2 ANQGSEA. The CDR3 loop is CSVDRLAGALDTQYF. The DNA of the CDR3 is TGCAGCGTTGATCGGCTAGCGGGAGCCCTAGATACGCAGTATTTT.